Listed here are 9 T cell receptor beta chains from one sample, sequenced in a study of shared clonotypes between healthy human individuals. Clones were sequenced by immunoSEQ multiplex PCR, and TCRdb holds only the in-frame ones, with some missing. The sample carries about half a million clones, 81% recorded once. Input material: PBMCs. The receptor source for this set is a woman in her thirties or forties in good health. Some clones in this sample may be carry-over from other donors' samples.

J is TRBJ2-7 and V is TRBV6-1; 10 bases agree with TRBD1. Germline-derived CDR1 and CDR2 are MNHNS and SASEGT. The CDR3 is 14 residues long. The V gene end was trimmed by 7 bases and the J gene end by 5 bases; junction bases not matched to a gene: 8. The CDR3 bases are TGTGCCAGCATGCGGACAGGGGGTATGAACGAGCAGTACTTC. This codes for CASMRTGGMNEQYF.

This clone was counted a few times. The chain is built from TRBV18 and TRBJ2-7, with TRBD2 matching 12 bases. The germline CDR1 and CDR2 sequences are KGHSH and LQKENI. V dropped 1 base and J dropped 3; count of bases not matched to a gene: 4. This CDR3 region has 16 residues. The CDR3 nucleotides read TGTGCCAGCTCACCACGGGCTAGCGGGAGGGGCTACGAGCAGTACTTC. It encodes CASSPRASGRGYEQYF.

The sample holds one count of this clone. This chain links TRBV2 with TRBJ2-1; D may correspond to TRBD1 or TRBD2 (5 bases each). This CDR3 region has 14 residues. Trimming removed 6 bases at V and 10 bases at J, with 19 bases between. CDR1 is SNHLY, CDR2 FYNNEI, per germline. CDR3 in DNA: TGTGCCAGCAGCCTCATTAATGGGGACGGGGAGCAGTTCTTC. Protein product: CASSLINGDGEQFF.

The chain combines TRBV28 with TRBJ2-5; no definite D call. The germline V and J ends were trimmed by 5 bases and 5 bases, with 18 bases remaining between them. Looked up from germline, CDR1 is MDHEN and CDR2 is SYDVKM. CDR3 size: 15 residues. CDR3 amino acids: CASSPKTRARETQYF. As DNA, the CDR3 is TGTGCCAGCAGTCCGAAGACCCGAGCTAGGGAGACCCAGTACTTC.

This sequence joins TRBV9 and TRBJ1-1; D is unresolved. The V gene's germline CDR1 is SGDLS and CDR2 YYNGEE. With 2 bases removed from V and 1 base from J, the gap between germline ends came to 9 bases. The CDR3 is made up of 14 amino acids. The CDR3 DNA is TGTGCCAGCAGCGTGATAACAGCGAACACTGAAGCTTTCTTT. Its protein product is CASSVITANTEAFF.

J is TRBJ1-5 and V is TRBV29-1; 7 nucleotides align to TRBD1. CDR1 and CDR2 (germline): SQVTM, ANQGSEA. This CDR3 is 13 amino acids long. Germline trimming cut 1 base from V and 7 bases from J; bases unmatched to any gene: 4. The CDR3 DNA is TGCAGCGTTGAAGTGGCCAGGGGGCAGCCCCAGCATTTT. This gives the protein CSVEVARGQPQHF.

Note on this clone: A much larger clone lies one base from this, so it may be a read error. The chain links TRBV7-9 to TRBJ2-3; D might be TRBD1 (5 bases). TRBJ1-5 matches the DNA end more closely, so the J call is doubtful. The CDR3 runs 17 residues. Germline loops: CDR1 SEHNR, CDR2 FQNEAQ (reference sequence). In DNA, the CDR3 is TGTGCCAGCAGCTCTGGGGGGACTAGCGGGAGTGCAGATACGCAGCATTTT. Residues: CASSSGGTSGSADTQHF.

A single count supports this clone. The J gene is TRBJ2-7, the V gene TRBV6-1, with a tentative D call TRBD2 (6 bases). Germline V gives CDR1 MNHNS, CDR2 SASEGT. The CDR3 consists of 14 residues. Deletions cut 5 bases from V and 0 bases from J, with 11 bases between. CDR3 sequence: CASSRGLLSYEQYF. The DNA of the CDR3 is TGTGCCAGCAGTAGGGGACTCCTCTCCTACGAGCAGTACTTC.

This clone was seen a single time. This chain uses TRBV30 with TRBJ2-3; D may be TRBD2 (5 bases). The CDR3 length is 13 residues. Per the germline V gene, CDR1 is GTSNPN and CDR2 is SVGIG (reference sequence). Deletions cut 3 bases from V and 4 bases from J, with 11 bases between. The CDR3 DNA reads TGTGCCTGGAGCCCCGGACTGCCAGATACGCAGTATTTT. This encodes CAWSPGLPDTQYF.